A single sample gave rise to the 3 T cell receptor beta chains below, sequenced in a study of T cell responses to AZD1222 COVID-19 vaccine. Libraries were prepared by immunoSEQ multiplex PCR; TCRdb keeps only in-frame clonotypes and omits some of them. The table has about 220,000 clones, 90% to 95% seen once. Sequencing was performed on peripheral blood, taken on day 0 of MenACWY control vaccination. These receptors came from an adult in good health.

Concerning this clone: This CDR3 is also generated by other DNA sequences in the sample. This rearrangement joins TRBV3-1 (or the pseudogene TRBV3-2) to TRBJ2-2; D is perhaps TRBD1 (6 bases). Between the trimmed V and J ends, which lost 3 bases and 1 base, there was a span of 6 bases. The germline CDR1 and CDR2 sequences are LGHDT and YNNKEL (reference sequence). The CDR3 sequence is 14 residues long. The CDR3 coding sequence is TGTGCCAGCAGCCAGGGACAGAACACCGGGGAGCTGTTTTTT. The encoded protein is CASSQGQNTGELFF.

CDR3 nucleotide sequence: TGCGCCAGCAGCCAGGGCCCGGGGGAGAGGGGCTACACCTTC. Its protein is CASSQGPGERGYTF. J is TRBJ1-2 and V is TRBV5-1, with D maybe TRBD1 (5 bases). CDR3 length: 14 residues. Germline assignment: CDR1 SGHRS and CDR2 YFSETQ. V was shortened by 4 bases and J by 8 bases, with 18 bases between the two germline ends.

The CDR3 is CAISDDGQQSTDTQYF. The DNA for the CDR3 is TGTGCCATCAGTGATGATGGGCAGCAAAGCACAGATACGCAGTATTTT. The rearrangement joins TRBV10-3 to TRBJ2-3; D is unclear. The CDR3 is 16 amino acids. Looked up from germline, CDR1 is ENHRY and CDR2 is SYGVKD. V lost 3 bases to trimming and J lost 0 bases, with 13 bases between them.